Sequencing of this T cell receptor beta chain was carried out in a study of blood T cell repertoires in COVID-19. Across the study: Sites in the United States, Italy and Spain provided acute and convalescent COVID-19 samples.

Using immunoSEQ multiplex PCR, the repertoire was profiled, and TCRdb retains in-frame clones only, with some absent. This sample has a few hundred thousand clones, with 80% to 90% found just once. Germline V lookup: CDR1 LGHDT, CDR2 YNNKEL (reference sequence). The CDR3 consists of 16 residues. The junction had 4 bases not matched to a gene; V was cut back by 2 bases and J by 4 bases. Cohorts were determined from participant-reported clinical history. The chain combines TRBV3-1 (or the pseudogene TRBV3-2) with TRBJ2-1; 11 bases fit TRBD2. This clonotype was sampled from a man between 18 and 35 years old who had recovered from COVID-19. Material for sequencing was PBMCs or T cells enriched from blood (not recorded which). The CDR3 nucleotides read TGTGCCAGCAGCCAACTATTAGCGGGAGGGTACAATGAGCAGTTCTTC. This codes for CASSQLLAGGYNEQFF.